This T cell receptor beta chain was recovered during a study of Ad26.COV2.S vaccination and SARS-CoV-2 variants. The method was immunoSEQ multiplex PCR; TCRdb's version includes in-frame clones alone and lacks a portion of them. The sample includes 200,000 to 300,000 clones, around nine tenths seen only once; the top ten take under 3%. This clone is a singleton in its sample. Specified treatment: some 20 received Ad26.COV2.S at low or high dose, single or two shots; 5 received placebo; per-sample allocation not given. It was on day 63 after the first vaccine or placebo injection that samples were taken. Donor was an adult aged 18-55 years in Boston. Deletions cut 4 bases from V and 0 bases from J, with 21 bases between. Germline-derived CDR1 and CDR2 are LGHNA and YSLEER. The CDR3 has 19 residues.

The TCR was taken from a person between 18 and 65 years old who received the Ad26.COV2.S COVID-19 vaccine or a placebo. The rearrangement links TRBV4-3 to TRBJ2-2; D not certain. The sequenced sample was peripheral blood, obtained in a trial of Ad26.COV2.S vaccine versus placebo. In nucleotides, the CDR3 is TGCGCCAGCAGCCGAGGATTTCTAAACGACCCACCGAACACCGGGGAGCTGTTTTTT. Its translation is CASSRGFLNDPPNTGELFF.